Listed below are T cell receptor beta chains from one sample, sequenced in a study of monozygotic twins with inflammatory bowel disease. TCRdb reprocessed the 5' RACE reads and stores each CDR3 protein as one record, lacking DNA. This sample's table reports 400,000 or so distinct CDR3 sequences. Sequencing used blood. These receptors all come from a human donor with ulcerative colitis or Crohn's disease, or a healthy co-twin of an affected twin (not recorded which). CDR3s include the opening cysteine and the closing phenylalanine or tryptophan.

cdr3_aa | j_call | v_call
CSVGALLGYGYTF | TRBJ1-2 | TRBV29-1
CASSYPGTGPSTDTQYF | TRBJ2-3 | TRBV6-5
CASSFTVIGPGGETQYF | TRBJ2-5 | TRBV5-1
CASSHEGRVTDTQYF | TRBJ2-3 | TRBV9
CASSLQGGPAEAFF | TRBJ1-1 | TRBV7-3
CASSLTSGGAGYEQYF | TRBJ2-7 | TRBV28
CSGDQGTDEQFF | TRBJ2-1 | TRBV29-1
CASSFGDTYEQYF | TRBJ2-7 | TRBV12-3/TRBV12-4
CSARDRAYEQYF | TRBJ2-7 | TRBV20-1
CSALPGTGYGYTF | TRBJ1-2 | TRBV20-1
CASTLVGQSYEQYF | TRBJ2-7 | TRBV2
CSAKPGLIMHTQYF | TRBJ2-3 | TRBV20-1
CSARSGTSGYNEQFF | TRBJ2-1 | TRBV20-1
CASRTVSYNEQFF | TRBJ2-1 | TRBV12-3/TRBV12-4
CASSLEGDTYTEAFF | TRBJ1-1 | TRBV5-1
CASSGGDVFEAFF | TRBJ1-1 | TRBV7-9
CASRLRAATEAFF | TRBJ1-1 | TRBV6-5
CASTGGTDTQYF | TRBJ2-3 | TRBV6-1
CASSLSGGTGELFF | TRBJ2-2 | TRBV7-3
CASSLLAPGWVSGDNEQFF | TRBJ2-1 | TRBV27
CSARDSRGWTEAFF | TRBJ1-1 | TRBV20-1
CASSQAAYRGDTQYF | TRBJ2-3 | TRBV4-2
CASSLMDNEQFF | TRBJ2-1 | TRBV11-2
CASRLELGGEQYF | TRBJ2-7 | TRBV5-1
CASSRQTDFYEQYF | TRBJ2-7 | TRBV6-1
CASSAGAVDTGELFF | TRBJ2-2 | TRBV19
CASSQGLAGRGTDTQYF | TRBJ2-3 | TRBV7-6
CATGFPGTNSPLHF | TRBJ1-6 | TRBV10-3
CASTPGRGRFF | TRBJ2-1 | TRBV6-2/TRBV6-3
CSATGTAEAFF | TRBJ1-1 | TRBV29-1
CASTIDGYNEQFF | TRBJ2-1 | TRBV28
CASSQDSREGEQYF | TRBJ2-7 | TRBV4-3
CASSLFQSSYEQNF | TRBJ2-7 | TRBV5-1
CASSLMTGRRSEQYF | TRBJ2-7 | TRBV5-1
CASSITGTGGTGELFF | TRBJ2-2 | TRBV5-1
CASSRDRGRGELFF | TRBJ2-2 | TRBV12-3/TRBV12-4